Following are 27 T cell receptor beta chains from one sample sequenced in a study of cytomegalovirus exposure and HLA in healthy donors (dated by TCRdb to 2016 to 2017). The library relied on the immunoSEQ multiplex PCR assay. The multiplex PCR relied on a mix of 60 forward primers for TCR Vbeta segments and 13 reverse primers for TCR Jbeta segments. TCRdb obtained this table from immuneACCESS and retained in-frame rearrangements with V and J assigned. These tables miss some clones; where compared with another copy, unresolved V genes account for less than half of the shortfall, and the remainder is unexplained. The sample table records some 57,000 clones; around three quarters of these occur just once. The ten most abundant clones make up just under 20% of the sample. The sequencing input was PBMCs. The receptor set was obtained from a woman in her sixties in good health and CMV-seropositive.

A remark on this clone: The germline gene is not matched at one end of the junction; a read error may be the cause. The rearrangement joins TRBV5-4 to TRBJ2-7, with TRBD1 identical over 9 bases. This CDR3 is 13 amino acids long. Per germline, CDR1 SGHNT and CDR2 YYREEE (reference sequence). In DNA, the CDR3 is TGTGCCAGCAGCTGCTACCGGGACAGGGACTTCCCCTTC. It encodes CASSCYRDRDFPF.

Written as DNA, the CDR3 is TGCGCCAGCAGCGGCCGGGACAGATCAGGTGACGAGCAGTACTTC. It codes for CASSGRDRSGDEQYF. This sequence joins TRBV5-1 and TRBJ2-7, with 7 nucleotides matching TRBD1. The CDR3 sequence is 15 residues long. Germline V CDR1 and CDR2: SGHRS, YFSETQ. After removal of 4 bases from V and 5 bases from J, the junction contained 12 bases not matched to a gene.

This chain connects TRBV5-8 to TRBJ1-1; unclear D gene. This CDR3 comprises 15 residues. The germline V gene encodes CDR1 SGHTS and CDR2 YDEGEE. V was pared by 5 bases and J by 3 bases, with 17 bases between. CDR3 in amino acids: CASSHGNQQDTEAFF. The CDR3 DNA follows: TGTGCCAGCAGTCACGGGAATCAGCAGGACACTGAAGCTTTCTTT.

The rearrangement uses TRBV10-2 and TRBJ1-3, with D possibly matching TRBD1 (6 bases). In germline, CDR1 is WSHSY, CDR2 SAAADI. The CDR3 sequence is 16 residues long. The V end was cut by 5 bases, the J end by 4 bases, with 18 bases between. The CDR3 sequence is CASSRDPGVRGNTIYF. The DNA for the CDR3 is TGCGCCAGCAGTCGGGACCCAGGGGTACGGGGAAACACCATATATTTT.

The rearrangement joins TRBV7-2 to TRBJ2-3; 7 positions match TRBD1. Germline CDR1 SGHTA, CDR2 FQGNSA. J gave up 0 bases and V 5 bases, and 5 bases lay outside the gene matches. This CDR3 is built from 15 residues. CDR3 DNA sequence: TGTGCCAGCAGCCCTACAGGGGTAAGCACAGATACGCAGTATTTT. Translated, it gives CASSPTGVSTDTQYF.

The J gene is TRBJ2-5, the V gene TRBV7-2, with D possibly being TRBD2 (5 bases). Trimming shortened V by 3 bases and J by 7 bases, and 15 bases separated the two germline ends. The CDR3 runs 14 residues. Germline loops: CDR1 SGHTA, CDR2 FQGNSA. The chain's CDR3 is CASSFDGVGGTQYF. In DNA, the CDR3 is TGTGCCAGCAGCTTTGACGGGGTTGGAGGGACCCAGTACTTC.

This clone came up a few times. The V call is TRBV4-1, the J call TRBJ1-1, with D possibly TRBD1 on 5 matching bases. In germline, CDR1 is MGHRA, CDR2 YSYEKL. Trimming pared 0 bases from V and 4 bases from J, leaving 15 bases between. CDR3 size: 16 residues. CDR3 amino acids: CASSQDFLTVGTEAFF. CDR3 nucleotides: TGCGCCAGCAGCCAAGATTTTTTGACAGTAGGCACTGAAGCTTTCTTT.

V and J are TRBV5-4 and TRBJ2-7, with D perhaps TRBD2 (5 bases). This CDR3 contains 15 residues. Trimming removed 2 bases from V and 0 bases from J, with 12 bases in between. CDR1 is SGHNT and CDR2 is YYREEE in the germline V gene (reference sequence). The CDR3, as DNA: TGTGCCAGCAGCTTCATAGAGGGCAACTCCTACGAGCAGTACTTC. Protein: CASSFIEGNSYEQYF.

The CDR3 bases are TGTGCCTGGAGGGGGGGACAGGGATACTATGGCTACACCTTC. Its translation is CAWRGGQGYYGYTF. The chain joins TRBV30 to TRBJ1-2, with 9 nucleotides matching TRBD1. Germline V gene data show CDR1 as GTSNPN and CDR2 as SVGIG (reference sequence). The length of the CDR3 is 14 residues. V gave up 3 bases and J gave up 3 bases; unmatched junction bases: 5.

This clone was detected a few times. The sample has other DNA sequences that encode this CDR3 too. The chain has TRBV7-8 and TRBJ2-7, with a weak D call TRBD1 (6 bases). Germline CDR1 and CDR2: SGHVS and FQNEAQ. The CDR3 is made up of 13 amino acids. The CDR3 nucleotides are TGTTCTAGCAAGCAGGGGCCGGCCTACGAGCAGTACTTC. It codes for CSSKQGPAYEQYF.

The CDR3 DNA reads as TGTGCCAGCAGTTTTACAGGAGCTGACAACTATGGCTACACCTTC. Translation: CASSFTGADNYGYTF. The V and J genes are TRBV6-5 and TRBJ1-2; D may be TRBD1 (5 bases). This CDR3 comprises 15 residues. V was trimmed by 4 bases and J by 2 bases, leaving 14 bases between them. Germline V lookup: CDR1 MNHEY, CDR2 SVGAGI.

V gene TRBV5-6 combines with J gene TRBJ1-1, with TRBD1 matching 11 bases. There are 16 residues in the CDR3. J gave up 3 bases and V 2 bases, and 6 bases lay outside the gene matches. Looked up from germline, CDR1 is SGHDT and CDR2 is YYEEEE. CDR3 coding DNA: TGTGCCAGCAGCTTACGTCCGGGACAGGGGGACACTGAAGCTTTCTTT. It yields the protein CASSLRPGQGDTEAFF.

The rearrangement uses TRBV7-2 and TRBJ2-1; 14 positions agree with TRBD2. This CDR3 spans 19 amino acids. Germline V gene lookup returns CDR1 SGHTA and CDR2 FQGNSA. J was trimmed by 1 base and V by 1 base; bases with no gene match: 6. The CDR3 protein is CASSLVGLAGAFSYNEQFF. The CDR3 DNA follows: TGTGCCAGCAGCTTAGTGGGACTAGCGGGGGCCTTTTCCTACAATGAGCAGTTCTTC.

This clone was counted between two and nine times. The chain is built from TRBV6-5 and TRBJ1-1; 7 nucleotides agree with TRBD1. The germline gives CDR1 MNHEY, CDR2 SVGAGI. V trimming: 4 bases; J trimming: 3 bases; junction bases outside the gene matches: 8. The CDR3 is 15 amino acids. The CDR3 DNA reads TGTGCCAGCAGTTCGACAGGGCGGCTGGACACTGAAGCTTTCTTT. This translates into CASSSTGRLDTEAFF.

V is TRBV7-9 and J is TRBJ1-3, with D uncertain. CDR3 length equals 16 residues. Per the germline V gene, CDR1 is SEHNR and CDR2 is FQNEAQ (reference sequence). The V end lost 1 base, the J end lost 0 bases, and 10 bases lay between the germline ends. The CDR3 DNA reads as TGTGCCAGCAGCTTAGTCGGCGGAGGCTCTGGAAACACCATATATTTT. Its protein is CASSLVGGGSGNTIYF.

This chain connects TRBV27 to TRBJ1-2; 8 bases align to TRBD1. Trimming cost V 3 bases and J 6 bases; bases outside gene matches: 12. The CDR3 has 16 amino acids. Germline V gene lookup returns CDR1 MNHEY and CDR2 SMNVEV (reference sequence). CDR3 protein: CASSFSWAGGDDGYTF. CDR3 nucleotide sequence: TGTGCCAGCAGTTTTTCATGGGCAGGGGGCGATGATGGCTACACCTTC.

This clone was detected once. The chain uses TRBV5-4 and TRBJ2-1; perhaps TRBD1 as D (6 bases). Trimming cost V 0 bases and J 2 bases, with 9 bases left between them. This CDR3 has 15 amino acids. Germline V gene lookup returns CDR1 SGHNT and CDR2 YYREEE (reference sequence). The CDR3 DNA is TGTGCCAGCAGCTTGGACAGGGTCCCCTACAATGAGCAGTTCTTC. Residues: CASSLDRVPYNEQFF.

This clone was counted only a few times. J is TRBJ2-7 and V is TRBV19; tentatively, D is TRBD1 (6 bases). The germline CDR1 and CDR2 sequences are LNHDA and SQIVND (reference sequence). This CDR3 contains 14 residues. V shed 0 bases and J shed 0 bases, with 6 bases lying between them. CDR3 nucleotides: TGTGCCAGTAGTATAGAGGGGGCCTCCTACGAGCAGTACTTC. Protein sequence: CASSIEGASYEQYF.

This chain links TRBV5-1 with TRBJ2-3; maybe TRBD1 (6 bases). CDR3 size: 14 residues. Germline V gene data show CDR1 as SGHRS and CDR2 as YFSETQ. V lost 0 bases, J lost 4 bases, and 9 bases lay in between. CDR3 coding DNA: TGCGCCAGCAGCTTGGGAGGGGGTTCAGATACGCAGTATTTT. This encodes CASSLGGGSDTQYF.

The V and J genes are TRBV29-1 and TRBJ1-3, with unresolved D. Trimming removed 4 bases at V and 4 bases at J, with 5 bases between. This CDR3 has 11 amino acids. Germline CDR1 and CDR2: SQVTM and ANQGSEA. DNA of the CDR3: TGCAGCGTTGGACTGGGAAACACCATATATTTT. The encoded protein is CSVGLGNTIYF.

This chain links TRBV20-1 with TRBJ1-1; TRBD1 might be the D (6 bases). The CDR3 is 11 residues long. Germline lookup yields CDR1 DFQATT and CDR2 SNEGSKA (reference sequence). Trimming stripped 5 bases from V and 9 bases from J, with 13 bases between. For the CDR3, the DNA is TGCAGTGCTGGGCCGGGACACAAAGCTTTCTTT. It is translated as CSAGPGHKAFF.

The chain employs TRBV5-1 and TRBJ2-7, with D uncertain. The CDR3 has 9 amino acids. Germline CDR1 SGHRS, CDR2 YFSETQ. The V end was cut by 7 bases, the J end by 7 bases, with 6 bases between. Here the CDR3 DNA reads TGCGCCAGCCCCGCGGAGCAGTACTTC. This encodes CASPAEQYF.

V gene TRBV6-6 combines with J gene TRBJ1-5; D is undetermined. Trimming removed 7 bases at V and 6 bases at J, with 13 bases between. Germline assignment: CDR1 MNHNY and CDR2 SVGAGI (reference sequence). The CDR3 length is 13 residues. CDR3 coding DNA: TGTGCCAGCACTTCTCAGGCCGGTCAGCCCCAGCATTTT. Protein product: CASTSQAGQPQHF.

In its sample, this clone was seen a few times. The junction does not match germline at one end; this may be a read error. The gene calls are TRBV10-3 and TRBJ1-5; D uncertain. The germline V gene encodes CDR1 ENHRY and CDR2 SYGVKD. This CDR3 is built from 10 residues. The CDR3 bases are TGTGCCAGCAGTTATTCGCCCCAGCATTTT. Its translation: CASSYSPQHF.

The CDR3 sequence: CASSQSTGGNSPLHF. CDR3 sequence (DNA): TGCGCCAGCAGCCAGTCGACAGGGGGCAATTCACCCCTCCACTTT. The rearrangement uses TRBV4-3 and TRBJ1-6, with 10 bases matching TRBD1. Unmatched junction bases numbered 3, after V lost 3 bases and J lost 7 bases. The CDR3 length is 15 residues. CDR1 LGHNA and CDR2 YSLEER come from the germline V gene.

The V gene is TRBV5-6, the J gene TRBJ1-1, with D possibly matching TRBD1 (6 bases). This CDR3 has 14 amino acids. V gave up 0 bases and J gave up 4 bases, with 10 bases separating them. CDR1 is SGHDT and CDR2 is YYEEEE in the germline V gene. CDR3 DNA: TGTGCCAGCAGCTTGGAGGGGGGGATCACTGAAGCTTTCTTT. This gives the protein CASSLEGGITEAFF.

This sequence joins TRBV27 and TRBJ2-6; D possibly corresponds to TRBD2 (6 bases). CDR3 length: 15 residues. Germline assignment: CDR1 MNHEY and CDR2 SMNVEV (reference sequence). Trimming removed 4 bases from V and 0 bases from J, with 7 bases in between. The chain's CDR3 is CASSYGSSGANVLTF. The CDR3 region has the DNA TGTGCCAGCAGTTACGGGAGCTCTGGGGCCAACGTCCTGACTTTC.